The 10 T cell receptor beta chains presented below share a single source sample, sequenced in a study of cytotoxic CD8 clonotypes in ibrutinib-treated CLL. Profiled with immunoSEQ multiplex PCR; TCRdb holds only in-frame clones, not every one. The table lists 35,000 or so clones, 71% of them singletons. The sequences come from PBMCs, collected at disease progression, from a patient treated with ibrutinib. These TCRs come from a human donor with chronic lymphocytic leukemia.

The gene calls are TRBV19 and TRBJ2-5, with TRBD2 identical over 9 bases. The CDR3 is 15 residues long. Germline CDR1 and CDR2: LNHDA and SQIVND (reference sequence). The V gene end was trimmed by 4 bases and the J gene end by 4 bases; junction bases not matched to a gene: 7. CDR3 bases: TGTGCCAGTAGTAAATACCGCGGGGGGGTAGAGACCCAGTACTTC. Encoded protein: CASSKYRGGVETQYF.

Notes on this clone: Other DNA sequences from this sample encode an identical CDR3 as well. This chain uses TRBV27 with TRBJ2-2; D is unclear. Germline CDR1 and CDR2: MNHEY and SMNVEV (reference sequence). CDR3 length equals 13 residues. Trimming removed 1 base at V and 8 bases at J, with 8 bases between. The CDR3 nucleotides read TGTGCCAGCAGTTTATGGGGAAATGGGGAGCTGTTTTTT. It translates to CASSLWGNGELFF.

The chain joins TRBV28 to TRBJ1-5; D not resolved. This CDR3 comprises 15 residues. Trimming pared 5 bases from V and 6 bases from J, leaving 17 bases between. Germline V CDR1 and CDR2: MDHEN, SYDVKM. The CDR3 bases are TGTGCCAGCAGTCCTGACGGGGAGTATGGTCAGCCCCAGCATTTT. Translated, it gives CASSPDGEYGQPQHF.

The chain uses TRBV6-5 and TRBJ1-6; D might be TRBD1 (6 bases). This CDR3 contains 13 residues. Trimming cost V 6 bases and J 9 bases, with 12 bases left between them. CDR1 MNHEY and CDR2 SVGAGI come from the germline V gene. The CDR3 protein is CASRPQGSSPLHF. CDR3 in DNA: TGTGCCAGCAGGCCTCAGGGGAGTTCACCCCTCCACTTT.

The chain carries TRBV9 and TRBJ1-2, with TRBD1 identical over 8 bases. V dropped 3 bases and J dropped 5; count of bases not matched to a gene: 9. Germline CDR1 SGDLS, CDR2 YYNGEE. The CDR3 is 15 amino acids. The CDR3: CASSAGQGIRYGYTF. The DNA of the CDR3 is TGTGCCAGCAGCGCTGGACAGGGTATTAGATATGGCTACACCTTC.

This clone occurred a few times. This chain joins TRBV6-1 and TRBJ1-1, with TRBD1 matching over 9 bases. The CDR3 extends over 18 amino acids. The trim removed 1 base at V and 1 base at J, leaving 10 bases unmatched. Per the germline V gene, CDR1 is MNHNS and CDR2 is SASEGT. The CDR3 here is CASSEVRTGVGRNTEAFF. The DNA for the CDR3 is TGTGCCAGCAGTGAAGTGAGGACAGGGGTGGGGAGGAACACTGAAGCTTTCTTT.

The CDR3 bases are TGTGCCAGCAGCCTATGGGGAGGGACTAAGGAAGCTTTCTTT. Translating it yields CASSLWGGTKEAFF. The chain recombines TRBV28 with TRBJ1-1; D is perhaps TRBD1 (5 bases). Germline CDR1 and CDR2: MDHEN and SYDVKM. The V gene lost 6 bases and the J gene lost 8 bases, with 19 bases spanning the gap. The CDR3 is 14 amino acids.

CDR3 in DNA: TGTGCCAGTAAGGGAATAGGGGTGGGCAATGAGCAGTTCTTC. It translates to CASKGIGVGNEQFF. The gene calls are TRBV19 and TRBJ2-1; weak D call: TRBD1 (5 bases). Germline CDR1 LNHDA, CDR2 SQIVND (reference sequence). The CDR3 is made up of 14 amino acids. Trimming removed 7 bases from V and 6 bases from J, with 16 bases in between.

The rearrangement uses TRBV6-5 and TRBJ1-1; perhaps TRBD1 as D (6 bases). Trimming pared 6 bases from V and 5 bases from J, leaving 10 bases between. The CDR3 is made up of 12 amino acids. Germline V gives CDR1 MNHEY, CDR2 SVGAGI. CDR3 sequence reads: CASRDRETEAFF. DNA of the CDR3: TGTGCCAGCAGGGACAGAGAGACTGAAGCTTTCTTT.

The CDR3 protein is CASSPVRAETNTGELFF. The CDR3 nucleotides read TGTGCCAGCAGCCCCGTTAGGGCGGAGACAAACACCGGGGAGCTGTTTTTT. J is TRBJ2-2 and V is TRBV5-6; D gene unclear. The V and J ends lost 4 bases and 2 bases respectively, with 18 bases between them. CDR3 length: 17 amino acids. Germline CDR1 SGHDT, CDR2 YYEEEE.